This TCR beta chain was sequenced for a study of monozygotic twins with inflammatory bowel disease. Findings and limits, study-wide: IBD patients exhibited fewer clonotypes shared with other individuals than healthy twins, particularly with disease activity.

This CDR3 has 14 amino acids. Germline V gives CDR1 SGHRS, CDR2 YFSETQ. Turning to this clonotype: As yet, its antigen is unknown.

It was from whole blood, with no T cell sorting, that total RNA was isolated. One entry per CDR3 protein, without DNA, is what TCRdb gives after re-calling the 5' RACE reads. Across fewer than 550,000 distinct CDR3 sequences, the top ten clones capture under 3% of the sample. The chain carries TRBV5-1 and TRBJ2-7; the TCRdb D gene call, TRBD2, has no DNA to confirm it. The sequenced material came from blood. The source is a human donor with ulcerative colitis or Crohn's disease, or a healthy co-twin of an affected twin (not recorded which). The CDR3 sequence is CASSSTSLPDEQYF.